The clone carrying this T cell receptor (beta chain) was found a few times. What it binds is unknown. The data were taken from a study of OX40 agonist ivuxolimab in advanced cancers. Findings of the study overall: At 0.1 to 3.0 mg/kg, CD4+ and CD8+ blood T cells expanded clonally by week 6.

Sequencing was performed with immunoSEQ multiplex PCR; in TCRdb, only in-frame clones are kept and a portion is missing. The sample lists about 68,000 clones, 91% occurring once. Losses at the gene ends were 4 bases for V and 5 bases for J; bases not matched to a gene: 15. CDR1 LGHNA and CDR2 YNFKEQ come from the germline V gene. The CDR3 extends over 17 amino acids. The sequences come from CD4+ or CD8+ T cells sorted from blood, collected in a trial of the OX40 agonist ivuxolimab. This chain uses TRBV4-2 with TRBJ2-5, with TRBD2 matching 8 bases. The receptor's source is an adult with an advanced solid tumor such as melanoma, head and neck, liver or kidney cancer. For the CDR3, the DNA is TGTGCCAGCAGCCTAACGGTGGGTGCGGGAGGCGGGGAGACCCAGTACTTC. Translation gives CASSLTVGAGGGETQYF.